This passage covers 22 T cell receptor beta chains from one sample sequenced in a study of blood T cell repertoires in COVID-19. Sequenced by immunoSEQ multiplex PCR; TCRdb stores in-frame clones only, minus some. The table shows some 170,000 clones, with 81% occurring only once. The sequenced sample consisted of peripheral blood. These TCRs come from a woman in her 40s with COVID-19, enrolled during active disease.

The genes are TRBV15 and TRBJ2-4; D is uncertain. V gave up 4 bases and J gave up 6 bases, with 13 bases separating them. The CDR3 runs 14 residues. CDR1 is LNHNV, CDR2 YYDKDF, per germline (reference sequence). The CDR3 DNA sequence: TGTGCCACCAGCAACGGTGGTACCGGAAACATTCAGTACTTC. Its translation is CATSNGGTGNIQYF.

This clone was counted a few times. The rearrangement joins TRBV28 to TRBJ1-2, with D possibly being TRBD1 (6 bases). V dropped 2 bases and J dropped 10 bases, with 11 bases sitting between them. Germline V gives CDR1 MDHEN, CDR2 SYDVKM. This CDR3 has 12 residues. This CDR3 reads CASSLEQGAYTF. Here the CDR3 DNA reads TGTGCCAGCAGTTTAGAACAGGGCGCCTACACCTTC.

The rearrangement joins TRBV29-1 to TRBJ1-4; D unresolved. V lost 5 bases, J lost 5 bases, and 15 bases lay in between. The germline V gene has CDR1 SQVTM and CDR2 ANQGSEA. The CDR3 covers 14 residues. The CDR3 DNA reads TGCAGCGTTCAATTTCCAGGCTCCAATGAAAAACTGTTTTTT. Its protein is CSVQFPGSNEKLFF.

This chain connects TRBV3-1 (or the pseudogene TRBV3-2) to TRBJ2-2; the D gene is possibly TRBD1 (6 bases). The CDR3 extends over 14 amino acids. Germline V lookup: CDR1 LGHDT, CDR2 YNNKEL (reference sequence). Between the trimmed V and J ends, which lost 1 base and 6 bases, there was a span of 9 bases. The CDR3 nucleotides read TGTGCCAGCAGCCAAGGACAGGTTGCCGGGGAGCTGTTTTTT. It translates to CASSQGQVAGELFF.

The chain links TRBV5-4 to TRBJ2-7; 11 positions match TRBD1. The ends lost 4 bases at V and 2 bases at J; junction bases unmatched: 5. The CDR3 is 15 amino acids. Germline values: CDR1 SGHNT, CDR2 YYREEE (reference sequence). The CDR3 region has the DNA TGTGCCAGCAGCGGGAGGACAGGGGGCCCCTACGAGCAGTACTTC. This encodes CASSGRTGGPYEQYF.

The chain joins TRBV12-5 to TRBJ2-3, with D possibly matching TRBD2 (6 bases). Per germline, CDR1 LGHNT and CDR2 FRNRAP. V was clipped by 5 bases and J by 1 base, with 13 bases between them. CDR3 size: 15 residues. The CDR3 bases are TGTGCTAGTGGTGTTAGCGGAGGGGGCACAGATACGCAGTATTTT. Translation: CASGVSGGGTDTQYF.

The chain is built from TRBV20-1 and TRBJ2-5; 14 nucleotides agree with TRBD2. CDR3 length: 15 residues. Trimming took 3 bases from V and 4 from J; bases not matched to a gene: 4. Looked up from germline, CDR1 is DFQATT and CDR2 is SNEGSKA (reference sequence). CDR3 nucleotides: TGCAGTGCTAGTCGGGGACTAGCGGGAGTAGAGACCCAGTACTTC. Translation gives CSASRGLAGVETQYF.

J is TRBJ2-1 and V is TRBV21-1; the table calls TRBD2, which could not be checked here. TRBV21-1 is designated a pseudogene. The CDR3 covers 19 residues. CDR3 sequence reads: CASSKFGGASGRVYNEQFF. In DNA form, the CDR3 reads TGTGCCAGCAGCAAATTTGGGGGGGCGAGCGGGAGGGTTTACAATGAGCAGTTCTTC.

V is TRBV4-1 and J is TRBJ2-3; 7 bases fit TRBD2. After removal of 0 bases from V and 2 bases from J, the junction contained 5 bases not matched to a gene. This CDR3 is 16 amino acids long. Germline CDR1 is MGHRA and CDR2 is YSYEKL. In DNA, the CDR3 is TGCGCCAGCAGCCAAGATGGGAGCGGGGCCACAGATACGCAGTATTTT. Its translation: CASSQDGSGATDTQYF.

The V gene is TRBV5-6, the J gene TRBJ1-1; 7 nucleotides line up with TRBD1. The CDR3 totals 14 residues. J lost 6 bases, V lost 5 bases, and 10 bases had no gene match. Germline lookup yields CDR1 SGHDT and CDR2 YYEEEE. The CDR3 bases are TGTGCCAGCAGACATGAAACAGGGGTCGCTGAAGCTTTCTTT. Translated, it gives CASRHETGVAEAFF.

The rearrangement joins TRBV6-4 to TRBJ2-1, with 14 bases fitting TRBD2. Germline V gene lookup returns CDR1 MRHNA and CDR2 SNTAGT. V trimming: 2 bases; J trimming: 7 bases; junction bases outside the gene matches: 1. The CDR3 is 15 residues long. The CDR3 nucleotides read TGTGCCAGCAGTGACGGACTAGCGGGGGGAAATGAGCAGTTCTTC. It codes for CASSDGLAGGNEQFF.

CDR3 sequence: CASSTGTAKFF. The CDR3 nucleotides read TGTGCCAGCAGTACTGGGACAGCCAAGTTCTTC. The chain links TRBV12-3 or TRBV12-4 to TRBJ2-1; 7 nucleotides line up with TRBD1. This CDR3 is 11 amino acids long. Germline trimming cut 5 bases from V and 14 bases from J; bases unmatched to any gene: 6.

This clone was seen only once. V is TRBV3-1 (or the pseudogene TRBV3-2) and J is TRBJ2-5; TRBD1 might be the D (5 bases). Germline CDR1 and CDR2: LGHDT and YNNKEL (reference sequence). CDR3 length: 15 amino acids. V was cut by 3 bases and J by 1 base, with 12 bases left in between. Here the CDR3 reads CASSHHRQTQETQYF. The CDR3 nucleotides read TGTGCCAGCAGCCACCACAGGCAAACCCAAGAGACCCAGTACTTC.

The V gene is TRBV9, the J gene TRBJ2-1; 14 bases are a match to TRBD2. Germline V gene sequence: CDR1 SGDLS, CDR2 YYNGEE. J lost 6 bases, V lost 1 base, and 15 bases had no gene match. This CDR3 region has 20 residues. The CDR3 sequence: CASSVQEPTSGRADRNEQFF. The CDR3 nucleotides read TGTGCCAGCAGCGTACAGGAGCCGACTAGCGGGAGGGCCGATCGCAATGAGCAGTTCTTC.

This chain connects TRBV5-4 to TRBJ1-2; 7 positions agree with TRBD1. Germline V gene sequence: CDR1 SGHNT, CDR2 YYREEE (reference sequence). The trim removed 2 bases at V and 6 bases at J, leaving 7 bases unmatched. There are 14 residues in the CDR3. The CDR3 loop is CASSFRQGVNGYTF. In nucleotides, the CDR3 is TGTGCCAGCAGCTTTCGACAGGGAGTCAATGGCTACACCTTC.

This rearrangement joins TRBV2 to TRBJ2-2, with D possibly TRBD2 on 6 matching bases. Trimming removed 7 bases at V and 0 bases at J, with 9 bases between. This CDR3 contains 14 residues. Germline CDR1 SNHLY, CDR2 FYNNEI. The CDR3 DNA sequence: TGTGCCAGCAAGGAGGGCACGAACACCGGGGAGCTGTTTTTT. Translated: CASKEGTNTGELFF.

The chain combines TRBV5-6 with TRBJ2-2; 9 nucleotides agree with TRBD2. This CDR3 has 16 residues. Trimming removed 3 bases from V and 4 bases from J; junction bases left unmatched: 7. Germline V gives CDR1 SGHDT, CDR2 YYEEEE. The CDR3 DNA reads as TGTGCCAGCAGCTCCTCGACTAGCGGAATCACCGGGGAGCTGTTTTTT. Amino acids: CASSSSTSGITGELFF. Based on the CDR3 plus reference TRBV5-6 and TRBJ2-2, the full variable domain is DAGVTQSPTHLIKTRGQQVTLRCSPKSGHDTVSWYQQALGQGPQFIFQYYEEEERQRGNFPDRFSGHQFPNYSSELNVNALLLGDSALYLCASSSSTSGITGELFFGEGSRLTVL.

The V and J genes are TRBV19 and TRBJ1-4; tentatively, D is TRBD1 (6 bases). The CDR3 is made up of 14 amino acids. V was trimmed by 9 bases and J by 4 bases, leaving 15 bases between them. Germline CDR1 and CDR2: LNHDA and SQIVND (reference sequence). The CDR3 spells CASRPGQFNEKLFF. The CDR3 nucleotides read TGTGCCAGCCGCCCCGGACAGTTTAATGAAAAACTGTTTTTT.

This chain links TRBV5-1 with TRBJ2-1; D not resolved. The germline V gene encodes CDR1 SGHRS and CDR2 YFSETQ. Trimming took 3 bases from V and 0 from J, leaving 10 bases between them. The CDR3 sequence is 15 residues long. The CDR3 sequence is CASSSRVLSYNEQFF. The DNA for the CDR3 is TGCGCCAGCAGCTCCCGGGTCCTCTCCTACAATGAGCAGTTCTTC.

This chain connects TRBV14 to TRBJ1-4; 7 positions match TRBD1. Germline V CDR1 and CDR2: SGHDN, FVKESK. V was pared by 9 bases and J by 3 bases, with 4 bases of the junction left unmatched. This CDR3 region has 13 residues. CDR3 in amino acids: CARQGQPNEKLFF. CDR3 sequence (DNA): TGTGCCAGACAGGGGCAGCCTAATGAAAAACTGTTTTTT. The complete variable domain, with remaining parts taken from reference TRBV14 and TRBJ1-4, reads EAGVTQFPSHSVIEKGQTVTLRCDPISGHDNLYWYRRVMGKEIKFLLHFVKESKQDESGMPNNRFLAERTGGTYSTLKVQPAELEDSGVYFCARQGQPNEKLFFGSGTQLSVL.

This sequence joins TRBV6-5 and TRBJ2-3; TRBD2 agrees at 7 bases. The CDR3 loop spans 16 amino acids. Germline CDR1 reads MNHEY; CDR2 reads SVGAGI. The V and J ends lost 2 bases and 0 bases, in that order; junction bases with no gene match: 5. The CDR3: CASSYRGVPSTDTQYF. CDR3 bases: TGTGCCAGCAGTTACCGGGGGGTTCCTAGCACAGATACGCAGTATTTT.

The rearrangement links TRBV6-1 to TRBJ2-2; unclear D gene. Trimming stripped 3 bases from V and 5 bases from J, with 7 bases between. There are 13 residues in the CDR3. CDR1 is MNHNS and CDR2 is SASEGT in the germline V gene. CDR3 sequence: CASSDYSTGELFF. The DNA for the CDR3 is TGTGCCAGCAGTGATTATTCGACCGGGGAGCTGTTTTTT.